Listed below are T cell receptor beta chains from one sample, sequenced in a study of CD8+ T cells in alopecia areata. Data came from immunoSEQ multiplex PCR; TCRdb stores just in-frame clones and leaves some out. The sample records under 250,000 clones, about three fifths being singletons. The source was CD4+ T cells sorted from blood, collected at week 4, from a patient treated with tofacitinib. All receptors come from a human donor with alopecia areata. Each CDR3 is given with its conserved first and last residue. A D gene is named only where the DNA matches it firmly. Clone size is given for some rows only: seen once, a few or many times, or a class if the clone is expanded.

j_call,d_call,v_call,clone_size,cdr3_nt,cdr3_aa
TRBJ2-5,-,TRBV19,few,TGTGCCACAAGAAACCGGAGTCGAGAGACCCAGTACTTC,CATRNRSRETQYF
TRBJ2-3,-,TRBV4-3,-,TGCGCCAGCAGCGCTAGGACCGACACAGATACGCAGTATTTT,CASSARTDTDTQYF
TRBJ1-4,-,TRBV10-3,-,TGTGCCACCCAACGACAGGAAAATGAAAAACTGTTTTTT,CATQRQENEKLFF
TRBJ2-2,TRBD1,TRBV5-1,few,TGCGCCAGCAGCAAACAGGGGGCTAAGGACACCGGGGAGCTGTTTTTT,CASSKQGAKDTGELFF
TRBJ2-7,TRBD1,TRBV30,-,TGTGCCTGGAGTAATTGGGTGACAGGGTCGCAGGCCGACGAGCAGTACTTC,CAWSNWVTGSQADEQYF
TRBJ2-3,-,TRBV29-1,-,TGCAGCGGCCTTGGGGGTCCACGGGACACAGATACGCAGTATTTT,CSGLGGPRDTDTQYF
TRBJ1-5,-,TRBV11-2,-,TGTGCCAGCAGCCCGCTGCCCCAGCATTTT,CASSPLPQHF
TRBJ1-6,TRBD1,TRBV7-3,few,TGTGCCAGCAGCTTAAGGCAGGGGGCTGATTCACCCCTCCACTTT,CASSLRQGADSPLHF
TRBJ2-5,-,TRBV29-1,-,TGCAGCGTTGAAGGGTACGGGGGTTATGGAGAGACCCAGTACTTC,CSVEGYGGYGETQYF
TRBJ1-2,-,TRBV10-2,-,TGCGCCAGCAGTGAGTCAGCTAACTATGGCTACACCTTC,CASSESANYGYTF
TRBJ1-5,-,TRBV18,-,TGTGCCAGCTCGGAAGGAGGGGTAGCGCCCCAGCATTTT,CASSEGGVAPQHF
TRBJ2-5,-,TRBV7-2,-,TGTGCCAGCAGTCGGACCGGAGCAGGAGAGACCCAGTACTTC,CASSRTGAGETQYF
TRBJ2-1,-,TRBV7-7,-,TGTGCCAGCAGCTTAGGGGTAACACCCTACAATGAGCAGTTCTTC,CASSLGVTPYNEQFF
TRBJ2-2,TRBD1,TRBV7-3,few,TGTGCCAGCAGCTCGACGCCAGGGGGAACCGGGGAGCTGTTTTTT,CASSSTPGGTGELFF
TRBJ2-1,TRBD2,TRBV29-1,-,TGCAGCGTTGACGATACGGGACTATACAATGAGCAGTTCTTC,CSVDDTGLYNEQFF
TRBJ1-1,-,TRBV29-1,-,TGCAGCGTTGTTAGAGCGAACACTGAAGCTTTCTTT,CSVVRANTEAFF
TRBJ1-2,TRBD1,TRBV2,-,TGTGCCAGCAGTCAAAGGACAGGAAGCTATGGCTACACCTTC,CASSQRTGSYGYTF
TRBJ1-1,TRBD1,TRBV27,-,TGTGCCAGCACCGGGACAGGGGGCTTCACTGAAGCTTTCTTT,CASTGTGGFTEAFF
TRBJ2-1,-,TRBV5-1,-,TGCGCCAGCAGCTTGTCAGGTTATGAGCAGTTCTTC,CASSLSGYEQFF
TRBJ2-3,-,TRBV11-3,-,TGTGCCAGCAGACCAGAGGGAGATACGCAGTATTTT,CASRPEGDTQYF
TRBJ1-5,-,TRBV7-2,-,TGTGCCAGCAGCTTAAACAGGGCTAGCAATCAGCCCCAGCATTTT,CASSLNRASNQPQHF
TRBJ2-3,-,TRBV15,-,TGTGCCACCAGCAGAGATCGGGTCTTTACAGATACGCAGTATTTT,CATSRDRVFTDTQYF
TRBJ2-7,-,TRBV7-2,-,TGTGCCAGCAGCTTCAGGGTCGGGGAGCAGTACTTC,CASSFRVGEQYF
TRBJ2-1,-,TRBV29-1,few,TGCAGCGTTGGCGGGACAGATAGGTACAATGAGCAGTTCTTC,CSVGGTDRYNEQFF
TRBJ1-2,TRBD1,TRBV15,-,TGTGCCACCAGCAGAGCCGGGACAGGGAAGGGCTACACCTTC,CATSRAGTGKGYTF
TRBJ1-2,-,TRBV2,many,TGTGCCAGCAGTGAATACTTGGCAGCCAGGGTCGGCTACACCTTC,CASSEYLAARVGYTF
TRBJ1-2,TRBD1,TRBV10-3,-,TGTGCCATCAGTGAGACCCCGACAGGGGGCGAAGGCTACACCTTC,CAISETPTGGEGYTF
TRBJ2-1,TRBD1,TRBV29-1,-,TGCAGCGTGGGACAGGGGGCCCACAATGAGCAGTTCTTC,CSVGQGAHNEQFF
TRBJ1-4,-,TRBV25-1,few,TGTGCCAGCAGAAACAGTGAAAAACTGTTTTTT,CASRNSEKLFF
TRBJ1-1,TRBD1,TRBV11-2,few,TGTGCCAGCAGCACCCGGACAGGGGCGCACACTGAAGCTTTCTTT,CASSTRTGAHTEAFF
TRBJ1-2,-,TRBV2,once,TGTGCCAGCAGTGGTGGGGACTATGGCTACACCTTC,CASSGGDYGYTF
TRBJ2-5,TRBD1,TRBV6-1,-,TGTGCCAGCGCAGGGGGTGAGACCCAGTACTTC,CASAGGETQYF
TRBJ2-7,TRBD2,TRBV29-1,-,TGCAGCGTGGGGGAGGGTTACGAGCAGTACTTC,CSVGEGYEQYF
TRBJ2-2,-,TRBV5-1,few,TGCGCCAGCAGCCCCAACGGGGGAGCGAACACCGGGGAGCTGTTTTTT,CASSPNGGANTGELFF
TRBJ2-5,-,TRBV5-1,-,TGCGCCAGCAGCTTGCCTAGCTTAACGGAGACCCAGTACTTC,CASSLPSLTETQYF
TRBJ1-6,TRBD1,TRBV12-5,-,TGTGCTAGTGGTTTCCTGACAGGGGGCGCATCACCCCTCCACTTT,CASGFLTGGASPLHF
TRBJ2-3,TRBD1,TRBV6-5,-,TGTGCCAGCAGTTTCGGACAGGGAGGCGCAGATACGCAGTATTTT,CASSFGQGGADTQYF
TRBJ2-1,TRBD2,TRBV5-6,-,TGTGCCAGCTGCCGACTAGCGGGTTCCAGCGGTGAGCAGTTCTTC,CASCRLAGSSGEQFF
TRBJ2-7,-,TRBV29-1,-,TGCAGCGTTGGAGGGATCGGACCCTACGAGCAGTACTTC,CSVGGIGPYEQYF
TRBJ2-2,-,TRBV4-3,-,TGCGCCAGCAGCCAAGATCACGGGCACACCGGGGAGCTGTTTTTT,CASSQDHGHTGELFF
TRBJ2-2,-,TRBV5-6,-,TGTGCCAGCAGCTTGGGTCGAGCCGGGGAGCTGTTTTTT,CASSLGRAGELFF
TRBJ2-2,-,TRBV6-1,-,TGTGCCAGCAGTGCCCGGACCCAAGCGACCGGGGAGCTGTTTTTT,CASSARTQATGELFF
TRBJ1-2,TRBD1,TRBV7-2,few,TGTGCCAGCAGCTTAGCGGCAGGACAGGTTGGCTACACCTTC,CASSLAAGQVGYTF
TRBJ1-2,-,TRBV7-9,-,TGTGCCAGCAGCCGTTCGGGGCGGACCTATGGCTACACCTTC,CASSRSGRTYGYTF
TRBJ2-5,-,TRBV7-2,-,TGTGCCAGCGGCCAGCCAGGGGAGACCCAGTACTTC,CASGQPGETQYF
TRBJ1-1,-,TRBV29-1,-,TGCAGCGTTTTGGCCAGGGCGAACACTGAAGCTTTCTTT,CSVLARANTEAFF
TRBJ1-1,-,TRBV27,-,TGTGCCAGCAGTTTACGGGGTGAAGCTTTCTTT,CASSLRGEAFF
TRBJ1-5,-,TRBV2,-,TGTGCCAGCGGAGCGGGGGGTTATCAGCCCCAGCATTTT,CASGAGGYQPQHF
TRBJ2-1,TRBD1,TRBV7-3,-,TGTGCCAGCAGCTCGGGACAGGGAGGTTGGGATGAGCAGTTCTTC,CASSSGQGGWDEQFF